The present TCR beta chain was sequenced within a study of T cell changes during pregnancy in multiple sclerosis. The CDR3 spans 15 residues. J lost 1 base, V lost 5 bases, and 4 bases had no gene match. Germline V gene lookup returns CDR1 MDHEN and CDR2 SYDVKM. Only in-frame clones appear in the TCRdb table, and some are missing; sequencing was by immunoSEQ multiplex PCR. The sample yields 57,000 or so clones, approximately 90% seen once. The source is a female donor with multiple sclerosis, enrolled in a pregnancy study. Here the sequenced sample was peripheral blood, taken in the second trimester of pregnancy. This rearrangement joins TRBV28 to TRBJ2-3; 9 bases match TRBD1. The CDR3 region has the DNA TGTGCCAGCAGTATCAGACAGGGGGGCACAGATACGCAGTATTTT. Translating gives CASSIRQGGTDTQYF.